Presented here are 27 T cell receptor beta chains from one specimen sequenced in a study of T cell responses to AZD1222 COVID-19 vaccine. The repertoire was sequenced with immunoSEQ multiplex PCR; TCRdb's copy has only in-frame clones and lacks some. In the table there are about 180,000 clones, 85% to 95% of which are singletons. The sequencing here drew on peripheral blood, taken 28 days after the second dose of the MenACWY control vaccine. Receptors were obtained from an adult who received the MenACWY meningococcal vaccine as a control.

J is TRBJ1-1 and V is TRBV19; unclear D gene. Germline V gives CDR1 LNHDA, CDR2 SQIVND (reference sequence). Trimming cost V 5 bases and J 5 bases, with 18 bases left between them. CDR3 length: 15 amino acids. The DNA of the CDR3 is TGTGCCAGTAGTGGCCAGGCCTTGTATGGGACTGAAGCTTTCTTT. Translation: CASSGQALYGTEAFF.

This chain's CDR3 is CASSQEGQGVWSNYGYTF. CDR3 DNA: TGCGCCAGCAGCCAAGAGGGACAGGGGGTTTGGTCTAACTATGGCTACACCTTC. The chain is built from TRBV4-3 and TRBJ1-2, with 11 bases aligning to TRBD1. CDR3 size: 18 residues. V gave up 0 bases and J gave up 0 bases; unmatched junction bases: 6. The germline V gene has CDR1 LGHNA and CDR2 YSLEER.

V and J are TRBV3-1 (or the pseudogene TRBV3-2) and TRBJ1-2; a possible D gene is TRBD1 (6 bases). V shed 4 bases and J shed 3 bases, with 15 bases lying between them. The CDR3 totals 15 residues. Germline V CDR1 and CDR2: LGHDT, YNNKEL (reference sequence). This CDR3 is CASSPGAGVHYGYTF. In DNA, the CDR3 is TGTGCCAGCAGCCCAGGCGCAGGGGTCCACTATGGCTACACCTTC.

The genes are TRBV19 and TRBJ1-1; D is possibly TRBD1 (5 bases). CDR1 and CDR2 (germline): LNHDA, SQIVND (reference sequence). CDR3 length: 16 residues. The V and J ends lost 6 bases and 1 base respectively, with 18 bases between them. The CDR3 loop reads CASRLQAPGANTEAFF. CDR3 nucleotide sequence: TGTGCCAGTAGATTACAGGCCCCGGGAGCGAACACTGAAGCTTTCTTT. The full variable domain, completed using reference TRBV19 and TRBJ1-1, is DGGITQSPKYLFRKEGQNVTLSCEQNLNHDAMYWYRQDPGQGLRLIYYSQIVNDFQKGDIAEGYSVSREKKESFPLTVTSAQKNPTAFYLCASRLQAPGANTEAFFGQGTRLTVV.

This chain uses TRBV5-1 with TRBJ1-2; D not resolved. From germline, CDR1 is SGHRS and CDR2 YFSETQ. Trimming pared 4 bases from V and 5 bases from J, leaving 15 bases between. The CDR3 is made up of 14 amino acids. The CDR3 loop is CASSQAFSGYGYTF. The CDR3 DNA sequence: TGCGCCAGCAGCCAGGCGTTCTCCGGGTATGGCTACACCTTC.

The chain uses TRBV4-3 and TRBJ1-5, with D maybe TRBD1 (6 bases). Trimming stripped 0 bases from V and 9 bases from J, with 18 bases between. The CDR3 spans 16 residues. Germline CDR1 is LGHNA and CDR2 is YSLEER. CDR3 sequence (DNA): TGCGCCAGCAGCCAAGACCTTCAGGGGTGGGGACGGCCCCAGCATTTT. Encoded protein: CASSQDLQGWGRPQHF.

This clone was seen once. The V call is TRBV7-2, the J call TRBJ2-7; D perhaps matches TRBD1 (6 bases). This CDR3 is 14 amino acids long. The V end was cut by 5 bases, the J end by 3 bases, with 14 bases between. Germline V gene data show CDR1 as SGHTA and CDR2 as FQGNSA. The CDR3 DNA is TGTGCCAGCAGCATCCGGGACACCGACTACGAGCAGTACTTC. Amino acids: CASSIRDTDYEQYF.

This sequence joins TRBV5-6 and TRBJ1-2; D is perhaps TRBD1 (5 bases). From germline, CDR1 is SGHDT and CDR2 YYEEEE. Trimming stripped 1 base from V and 4 bases from J, with 17 bases between. The CDR3 is 16 amino acids. CDR3 in amino acids: CASSLLVGEATYGYTF. The CDR3 coding sequence is TGTGCCAGCAGCTTGTTAGTAGGGGAAGCTACCTATGGCTACACCTTC. The whole variable domain, filled in from reference TRBV5-6 and TRBJ1-2, reads DAGVTQSPTHLIKTRGQQVTLRCSPKSGHDTVSWYQQALGQGPQFIFQYYEEEERQRGNFPDRFSGHQFPNYSSELNVNALLLGDSALYLCASSLLVGEATYGYTFGSGTRLTVV.

This chain connects TRBV27 to TRBJ1-6; D is possibly TRBD1 (6 bases). Germline V gives CDR1 MNHEY, CDR2 SMNVEV (reference sequence). Deletions cut 4 bases from V and 3 bases from J, with 10 bases between. The CDR3 totals 15 residues. The CDR3 loop reads CASSSGQFYNSPLHF. The CDR3 DNA sequence: TGTGCCAGCAGTTCCGGACAGTTCTATAATTCACCCCTCCACTTT.

This clone was found a few times. The rearrangement uses TRBV5-5 and TRBJ1-5; TRBD1 is a possible D gene (6 bases). The V gene lost 5 bases and the J gene lost 0 bases, with 12 bases spanning the gap. The CDR3 is 15 residues long. The germline CDR1 and CDR2 sequences are SGHKS and YYEKEE (reference sequence). The CDR3 DNA sequence: TGTGCCAGCAGGGGGGGGCCCACTAGCAATCAGCCCCAGCATTTT. It is translated as CASRGGPTSNQPQHF.

CDR3 protein: CASSPTENYGYTF. CDR3 nucleotides: TGTGCCAGCTCACCCACAGAGAACTATGGCTACACCTTC. The chain is built from TRBV18 and TRBJ1-2; D not resolved. The V gene lost 3 bases and the J gene lost 2 bases, with 7 bases spanning the gap. In germline, CDR1 is KGHSH, CDR2 LQKENI. This CDR3 comprises 13 residues.

The chain is built from TRBV7-2 and TRBJ2-7; D perhaps matches TRBD2 (5 bases). Looked up from germline, CDR1 is SGHTA and CDR2 is FQGNSA. The CDR3 totals 13 residues. Deletions cut 1 base from V and 7 bases from J, with 11 bases between. CDR3 region: CASSLGEGSEQYF. The CDR3 region has the DNA TGTGCCAGCAGCTTAGGCGAGGGTAGTGAGCAGTACTTC.

This chain joins TRBV30 and TRBJ1-4, with a possible D match to TRBD1 (5 bases). The CDR3 extends over 12 amino acids. Germline V gene data show CDR1 as GTSNPN and CDR2 as SVGIG (reference sequence). Trimming shortened V by 5 bases and J by 1 base, and 5 bases separated the two germline ends. CDR3 sequence (DNA): TGTGCCTGGGGGGGAACTAATGAAAAACTGTTTTTT. It yields the protein CAWGGTNEKLFF.

The chain carries TRBV11-2 and TRBJ2-7, with TRBD1 matching 9 bases. This CDR3 is built from 15 residues. CDR1 and CDR2 (germline): SGHAT, FQNNGV. J was trimmed by 5 bases and V by 4 bases; bases with no gene match: 9. The CDR3 is CASSSAPGQGHEQYF. The CDR3 DNA is TGTGCCAGCAGCTCGGCACCGGGACAGGGACACGAGCAGTACTTC.

This chain joins TRBV19 and TRBJ1-1; tentative D call: TRBD1 (6 bases). The germline V and J ends were trimmed by 4 bases and 5 bases, with 20 bases remaining between them. The V gene's germline CDR1 is LNHDA and CDR2 SQIVND (reference sequence). The CDR3 consists of 16 residues. The CDR3 spells CASSTPGQARGTEAFF. CDR3 DNA: TGTGCCAGTAGTACCCCGGGACAAGCAAGGGGGACTGAAGCTTTCTTT. Complete variable domain (other parts from reference TRBV19 and TRBJ1-1): DGGITQSPKYLFRKEGQNVTLSCEQNLNHDAMYWYRQDPGQGLRLIYYSQIVNDFQKGDIAEGYSVSREKKESFPLTVTSAQKNPTAFYLCASSTPGQARGTEAFFGQGTRLTVV.

This chain uses TRBV2 with TRBJ1-2; 11 bases are shared with TRBD1. V lost 6 bases to trimming and J lost 1 base; unmatched junction nucleotides: 4. Germline CDR1 SNHLY, CDR2 FYNNEI. The CDR3 totals 15 residues. The CDR3 reads CASSDGTGGNYGYTF. Written as DNA, the CDR3 is TGTGCCAGCAGCGATGGGACAGGGGGTAACTATGGCTACACCTTC.

This chain links TRBV7-9 with TRBJ2-3; 7 bases match TRBD2. The CDR3 totals 15 residues. Germline V lookup: CDR1 SEHNR, CDR2 FQNEAQ (reference sequence). The V and J ends lost 5 bases and 1 base, in that order; junction bases with no gene match: 6. The CDR3 is CASSQAGSRTDTQYF. The CDR3 coding sequence is TGTGCCAGCAGCCAAGCGGGGAGTCGCACAGATACGCAGTATTTT.

CDR3 residues: CASSFSGARNEQFF. The CDR3 DNA sequence: TGTGCCAGCAGCTTTAGCGGGGCGAGGAATGAGCAGTTCTTC. The rearrangement uses TRBV7-9 and TRBJ2-1; 8 bases line up with TRBD2. The germline V gene encodes CDR1 SEHNR and CDR2 FQNEAQ (reference sequence). V was clipped by 3 bases and J by 7 bases; unmatched bases: 5. The CDR3 spans 14 residues.

Only one count was recorded for this clone. The gene calls are TRBV6-5 and TRBJ1-3, with 8 nucleotides matching TRBD1. V lost 6 bases to trimming and J lost 4 bases; unmatched junction nucleotides: 5. The germline CDR1 and CDR2 sequences are MNHEY and SVGAGI. This CDR3 is built from 14 residues. The CDR3 region is CASSRDRGGNTIYF. The CDR3 DNA sequence: TGTGCCAGCAGCCGTGACAGGGGCGGAAACACCATATATTTT.

The chain couples TRBV4-1 to TRBJ1-2, with D tentatively TRBD1 (6 bases). The CDR3 has 15 amino acids. The V gene's germline CDR1 is MGHRA and CDR2 YSYEKL. Trimming cost V 3 bases and J 4 bases, with 15 bases left between them. The CDR3 DNA reads as TGCGCCAGCAGCCACCCGGCCAGGGGAACCTATGGCTACACCTTC. This encodes CASSHPARGTYGYTF.

The chain links TRBV9 to TRBJ1-4, with D hard to call. The CDR3 is 16 residues long. The V gene's germline CDR1 is SGDLS and CDR2 YYNGEE. V lost 4 bases and J 3 bases, leaving 16 bases between the germline ends. CDR3 sequence: CASSTHTRIPNEKLFF. DNA of the CDR3: TGTGCCAGCAGCACCCATACGAGGATTCCTAATGAAAAACTGTTTTTT.

The chain employs TRBV5-5 and TRBJ1-2; 7 bases match TRBD1. CDR1 and CDR2 (germline): SGHKS, YYEKEE (reference sequence). Trimming removed 3 bases from V and 4 bases from J; junction bases left unmatched: 6. The CDR3 has 14 amino acids. Here the CDR3 reads CASSSRTGPYGYTF. The CDR3 DNA reads TGTGCCAGCAGCTCTCGGACAGGTCCCTATGGCTACACCTTC.

CDR3 coding DNA: TGTGCCAGCAGCCCCGAGGTAGGGGGCTACAATGAGCAGTTCTTC. This translates into CASSPEVGGYNEQFF. V gene TRBV7-2 combines with J gene TRBJ2-1, with TRBD1 as a possible D gene (6 bases). The CDR3 length is 15 residues. From germline, CDR1 is SGHTA and CDR2 FQGNSA. V dropped 5 bases and J dropped 3 bases, with 14 bases sitting between them.

J is TRBJ1-2 and V is TRBV2; D may be TRBD1 (5 bases). V was cut by 6 bases and J by 5 bases, with 13 bases left in between. CDR1 is SNHLY, CDR2 FYNNEI, per germline. The CDR3 has 13 residues. The DNA for the CDR3 is TGTGCCAGCAGGCCAGGGACCCATTATGGCTACACCTTC. This translates into CASRPGTHYGYTF.

This clone was detected only a few times. This sample includes further DNA sequences coding for the same CDR3. This rearrangement joins TRBV27 to TRBJ2-5, with D unclear. The V end was cut by 3 bases, the J end by 5 bases, with 4 bases between. The CDR3 has 11 amino acids. Germline CDR1 MNHEY, CDR2 SMNVEV (reference sequence). The CDR3 region is CASSLGETQYF. CDR3 nucleotides: TGTGCCAGCAGTTTGGGGGAGACCCAGTACTTC.

This chain links TRBV30 with TRBJ1-2, with D uncertain. CDR3 length equals 11 residues. V was cut by 5 bases and J by 7 bases, with 11 bases left in between. From germline, CDR1 is GTSNPN and CDR2 SVGIG (reference sequence). This CDR3 is CAWANGGGYTF. CDR3 DNA sequence: TGTGCCTGGGCGAATGGAGGTGGCTACACCTTC.

V and J are TRBV18 and TRBJ2-7; a possible D gene is TRBD2 (5 bases). This CDR3 contains 14 residues. The ends were cut back, 3 bases at V and 2 bases at J, with 11 bases in the middle. CDR1 KGHSH and CDR2 LQKENI come from the germline V gene. The CDR3 nucleotides read TGTGCCAGCTCACCCACACGGGGAGCCTACGAGCAGTACTTC. Its protein is CASSPTRGAYEQYF.